The 10 T cell receptor beta chains below all came from one sample that was sequenced in a study of blood T cell repertoires in COVID-19. Produced via immunoSEQ multiplex PCR; TCRdb's table is partial and in-frame only. Among around 300,000 clones listed, approximately 88% were seen once. Specimen: peripheral blood. The receptor source for this set is a woman in her thirties with COVID-19, enrolled during active disease.

The chain is built from TRBV9 and TRBJ1-6; D uncertain. Trimming cost V 3 bases and J 9 bases, with 7 bases left between them. There are 12 residues in the CDR3. The germline gives CDR1 SGDLS, CDR2 YYNGEE. CDR3: CASSANSSPLHF. In nucleotides, the CDR3 is TGTGCCAGCAGCGCAAATTCTTCACCCCTCCACTTT.

This clone has more than one count but fewer than ten. The chain combines TRBV16 with TRBJ1-4; 8 positions agree with TRBD1. The germline CDR1 and CDR2 sequences are KGHSY and FQNENV. V was pared by 0 bases and J by 11 bases, with 11 bases of the junction left unmatched. The CDR3 totals 16 residues. CDR3: CASSQSKGQGGWKLFF. DNA for the CDR3: TGTGCCAGCAGCCAATCGAAAGGACAGGGTGGTTGGAAACTGTTTTTT. Using reference TRBV16 and TRBJ1-4 for the parts outside the CDR3, the full variable domain is GEEVAQTPKHLVRGEGQKAKLYCAPIKGHSYVFWYQQVLKNEFKFLISFQNENVFDETGMPKERFSAKCLPNSPCSLEIQATKLEDSAVYFCASSQSKGQGGWKLFFGSGTQLSVL.

In its sample, this clone was seen once. The V gene is TRBV4-3, the J gene TRBJ2-4; D is ambiguous. V shed 0 bases and J shed 6 bases, with 6 bases lying between them. This CDR3 has 13 amino acids. CDR1 is LGHNA and CDR2 is YSLEER in the germline V gene. CDR3 residues: CASSQDLRNIQYF. CDR3 DNA sequence: TGCGCCAGCAGCCAAGATTTGAGAAACATTCAGTACTTC.

This clone was recorded once. The gene calls are TRBV6-4 and TRBJ2-7; 9 nucleotides line up with TRBD1. The CDR3 runs 15 residues. The germline CDR1 and CDR2 sequences are MRHNA and SNTAGT. J was trimmed by 5 bases and V by 10 bases; bases with no gene match: 15. The CDR3 coding sequence is TGTGCCACCCTAAACGGGGGGACAGGGAGAGACGAGCAGTACGTC. Its translation is CATLNGGTGRDEQYV.

The chain links TRBV4-1 to TRBJ2-7, with D hard to call. From germline, CDR1 is MGHRA and CDR2 YSYEKL. With 3 bases removed from V and 2 bases from J, the gap between germline ends came to 5 bases. The CDR3 runs 12 residues. Here the CDR3 reads CASSHGPYEQYV. In DNA, the CDR3 is TGCGCCAGCAGCCATGGGCCCTACGAGCAGTACGTC.

The chain links TRBV5-6 to TRBJ1-2, with a possible D match to TRBD1 (6 bases). The CDR3 spans 15 residues. Germline loops: CDR1 SGHDT, CDR2 YYEEEE. With 7 bases removed from V and 3 bases from J, the gap between germline ends came to 19 bases. In DNA form, the CDR3 reads TGTGCCAGCCTCGACCAGGGGTCGGGGTACTATGGCTACACCTTC. Translating gives CASLDQGSGYYGYTF.

This clone was detected once. The V call is TRBV7-2, the J call TRBJ2-2; a possible D gene is TRBD1 (5 bases). The CDR3 is 16 amino acids. Deletions cut 5 bases from V and 0 bases from J, with 13 bases between. The germline gives CDR1 SGHTA, CDR2 FQGNSA. The CDR3, as DNA: TGTGCCAGCAGCGCCCAGGGTGGGTCGAACACCGGGGAGCTGTTTTTT. Its translation is CASSAQGGSNTGELFF.

This rearrangement joins TRBV7-8 to TRBJ2-5; the D gene is possibly TRBD1 (6 bases). The V end was cut by 1 base, the J end by 5 bases, with 8 bases between. Germline CDR1 SGHVS, CDR2 FQNEAQ. The length of the CDR3 is 13 residues. This CDR3 is CASSLGRGETQYF. The CDR3 nucleotides are TGTGCCAGCAGCTTAGGCAGGGGTGAGACCCAGTACTTC.

V is TRBV6-5 and J is TRBJ2-2, with D unresolved. The CDR3 covers 13 residues. Deletions cut 0 bases from V and 6 bases from J, with 5 bases between. Germline V gene data show CDR1 as MNHEY and CDR2 as SVGAGI. CDR3 DNA: TGTGCCAGCAGTTACTCGGGCTCCGGGGAGCTGTTTTTT. Encoded protein: CASSYSGSGELFF.

V usage is TRBV11-2 and J usage is TRBJ1-5, with D hard to call. Matching the DNA end better, TRBJ2-3 makes the J call doubtful. The CDR3 contains 13 residues. Germline lookup yields CDR1 SGHAT and CDR2 FQNNGV. The CDR3 loop is CASSLSSNQPQYF. The CDR3 DNA reads as TGTGCCAGCAGCCTTAGCAGCAATCAGCCCCAGTATTTT.